The source of this TCR beta chain is a study of blood T cell repertoires in COVID-19 (dated by TCRdb to the early 2020s). Regarding the research as a whole: The collaborator samples originated in the United States, Italy and Spain and spanned the acute and convalescent phases of COVID-19. Where HLA class I and class II types were available, the types were taken from metadata supplied by the sample provider, not from assay-based typing. The repertoires were released in a freely available public database meant as a resource for research on the immune response to SARS-CoV-2. Deeply sampled blood TCRbeta repertoires from subjects exposed to, actively infected with, or recovered from COVID-19 were included in the dataset. The material from the prospective study consisted of cDNA or gDNA derived from T cells, B-cell-depleted T cells, or PBMCs. Sample metadata almost always included a de-identified subject ID, COVID-19 status, age in years and sex. The samples were drawn from the first 160 participants of the ongoing ImmuneRACE study and from some 1,300 subjects provided by 6 global collaborators.

Each collaborating institution followed its own protocols to collect whole blood in K2EDTA tubes. For TCRbeta analysis, collaborators shipped samples in one of three forms: frozen whole blood, isolated PBMCs, or DNA extracted from either of those sample types. TCRbeta CDR3 regions were amplified from genomic DNA using the immunoSEQ Assay, a bias-controlled multiplex PCR. The paper's processing steps were these. The number of nucleated cells in each sample was estimated by amplification of reference gene primers within the assay. Sequence reads were collapsed and filtered to measure the absolute abundance of every unique TCRbeta CDR3 rearrangement. For each sample, productive Simpson clonality was calculated as the square root of Simpson's diversity index across productive rearrangements. TCRdb limited this immuneACCESS table to in-frame rearrangements with V and J called. A share of clones is missing; checked studies link under half to unresolved V genes, and the rest is unexplained. V, J and clone size are taken as reported in that table, and D and trimming were inferred from the DNA itself. The sample records around 150,000 clones, more than 70% of which are singletons. The ten top clones hold approximately 2.9% of the sample.

Summary of the overall study and its limitations: The quantity of clinical and demographic metadata differed by source and by participant and was supplied without curation.

V sheds 8 bases and J sheds 3 bases, leaving 17 bases between their ends. CDR1 and CDR2, looked up from the germline V gene, are SNHLY and FYNNEI. The CDR3 measures 15 amino acids from cysteine to phenylalanine. Only the CDR3 portion is preserved as DNA: 45 bases, with reading frame beginning at the first base. This clone was found a few times. It lacks a known antigen. No quality values exist for individual bases; no much larger clone is one base distant. This chain joins TRBV2 to TRBJ1-3; a tentative D match to TRBD1 spans 5 bases. The sequencing input was peripheral blood. This TCR derives from a man in his 60s with acute or convalescent COVID-19. The sequence in DNA is TGTGCCAGCCGCACCCAGGGCTACTTTGGAAACACCATATATTTT. Its translation is CASRTQGYFGNTIYF.